This TCR beta chain stems from a study of glioma-infiltrating T cells after dendritic cell vaccination. Across the whole study: The vaccine used monocyte-derived dendritic cells pulsed overnight with autologous tumor lysate.

The germline gives CDR1 SGHAT, CDR2 FQNNGV. Trimming cost V 2 bases and J 3 bases, with 7 bases left between them. The CDR3 length is 13 residues. The time point is: after dendritic cell vaccination, including at tumor progression/relapse. Only patients with spare fresh-frozen tumor and over two years of follow-up were included. Worth noting for this clone: The antigen is not known.

Study-level points and caveats: Complete blood and tumor specimen sets were limited to few patients.

The protocol was immunoSEQ multiplex PCR, while the TCRdb copy is restricted to in-frame clones and leaves out a portion. The sample holds 55,000 to 75,000 clones, about 79% seen once. The chain uses TRBV11-2 and TRBJ1-2; D might be TRBD1 (5 bases). This TCR was sampled from a human donor with glioblastoma. Sequences were derived from blood, sampled after dendritic cell vaccination. The CDR3 DNA follows: TGTGCCAGCAGCTTAATGACAGACTATGGCTACACCTTC. It yields the protein CASSLMTDYGYTF.